This record covers a single T cell receptor (beta chain). This CDR3 contains 12 residues. The J segment lost 5 bases and the V segment lost 5 bases, leaving 1 base of the junction unmatched. This entry is derived from a study of blood T cell repertoires in COVID-19. Using immunoSEQ multiplex PCR, the repertoire was profiled, and TCRdb retains in-frame clones only, with some absent. The sample includes over 250,000 clones, about 90% of them seen just once. Recovery meant two consecutive negative NP/OP PCR tests, professional clearance, or resolved symptoms. The chain has TRBV12-3 or TRBV12-4 and TRBJ2-5; TRBD1 aligns across 8 bases. This TCR was sampled from a woman in her twenties or thirties who had recovered from COVID-19. Sequenced material: PBMCs or T cells enriched from blood (not recorded which). The CDR3 protein is CASSRQGETQYF. The CDR3 bases are TGTGCCAGCAGTCGACAGGGGGAGACCCAGTACTTC.